This T cell receptor (beta chain) was captured in a study of cytomegalovirus exposure and HLA in healthy donors. General study points: With later analysis, a missense DCLRE1C variant became linked to TCR beta V- and J-gene trimming.

CDR1 and CDR2 from the germline V gene are SGHRS and YFSETQ. The CDR3 is 13 amino acids. V gave up 7 bases and J gave up 5 bases, with 10 bases separating them. The PCR was carried out with 60 Vbeta primers and 13 Jbeta primers. Libraries were prepared by immunoSEQ multiplex PCR; TCRdb keeps only in-frame clonotypes and omits some of them. The profile shows about 140,000 clones, roughly four fifths of them singletons. Likely unrecorded immune exposures existed in these nominally healthy donors. Comments on this clone: Its antigen remains unknown.

The source is a man aged 18 to 35 in good health and CMV-seropositive. Sequencing input: PBMCs. The chain uses TRBV5-1 and TRBJ1-6; no reliable D call. Here the CDR3 reads CASGRGDNSPLHF. The CDR3 nucleotides read TGCGCCAGCGGGCGTGGTGATAATTCACCCCTCCACTTT.